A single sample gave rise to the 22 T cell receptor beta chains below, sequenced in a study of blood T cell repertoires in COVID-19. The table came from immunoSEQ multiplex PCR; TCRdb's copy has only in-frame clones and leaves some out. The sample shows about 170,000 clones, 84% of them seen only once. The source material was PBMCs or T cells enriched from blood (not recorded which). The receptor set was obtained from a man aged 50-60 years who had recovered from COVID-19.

DNA for the CDR3: TGTGCCAGCTCACCTGGGGTCCAAGGGAGTCAGCCCCAGCATTTT. Translation: CASSPGVQGSQPQHF. The chain couples TRBV18 to TRBJ1-5; D ambiguous. The CDR3 is made up of 15 amino acids. The germline V and J ends were trimmed by 3 bases and 6 bases, with 15 bases remaining between them. The germline CDR1 and CDR2 sequences are KGHSH and LQKENI.

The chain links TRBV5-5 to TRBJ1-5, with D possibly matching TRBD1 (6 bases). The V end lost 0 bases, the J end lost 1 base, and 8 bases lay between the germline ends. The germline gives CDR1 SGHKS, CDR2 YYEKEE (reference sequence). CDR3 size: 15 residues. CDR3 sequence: CASSLEGGSNQPQHF. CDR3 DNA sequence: TGTGCCAGCAGCTTGGAAGGGGGAAGCAATCAGCCCCAGCATTTT.

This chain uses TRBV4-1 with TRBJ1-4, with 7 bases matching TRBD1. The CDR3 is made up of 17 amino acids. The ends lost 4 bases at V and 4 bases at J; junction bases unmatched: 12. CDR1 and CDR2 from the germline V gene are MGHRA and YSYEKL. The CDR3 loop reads CASSPPLGGVGNEKLFF. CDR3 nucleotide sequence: TGCGCCAGCAGCCCTCCGTTAGGGGGCGTCGGTAATGAAAAACTGTTTTTT.

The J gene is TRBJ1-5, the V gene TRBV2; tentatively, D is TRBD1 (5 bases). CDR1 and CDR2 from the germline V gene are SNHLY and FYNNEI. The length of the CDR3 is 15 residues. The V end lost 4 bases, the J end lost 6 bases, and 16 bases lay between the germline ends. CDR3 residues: CASSAVRASGQPQHF. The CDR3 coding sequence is TGTGCCAGCAGTGCGGTCAGGGCCTCCGGTCAGCCCCAGCATTTT.

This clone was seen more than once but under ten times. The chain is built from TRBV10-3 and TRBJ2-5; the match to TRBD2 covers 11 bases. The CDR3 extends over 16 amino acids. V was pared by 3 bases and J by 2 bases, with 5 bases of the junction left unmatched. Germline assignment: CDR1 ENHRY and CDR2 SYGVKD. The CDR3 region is CAISDLLAGGQETQYF. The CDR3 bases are TGTGCCATCAGTGATCTTCTAGCGGGGGGACAAGAGACCCAGTACTTC.

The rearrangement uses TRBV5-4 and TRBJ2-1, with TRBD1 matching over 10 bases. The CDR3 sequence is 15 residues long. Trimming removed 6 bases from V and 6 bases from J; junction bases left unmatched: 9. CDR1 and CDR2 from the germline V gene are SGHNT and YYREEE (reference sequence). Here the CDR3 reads CASNNGTGVVNEQFF. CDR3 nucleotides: TGTGCCAGCAACAACGGGACAGGGGTTGTCAATGAGCAGTTCTTC.

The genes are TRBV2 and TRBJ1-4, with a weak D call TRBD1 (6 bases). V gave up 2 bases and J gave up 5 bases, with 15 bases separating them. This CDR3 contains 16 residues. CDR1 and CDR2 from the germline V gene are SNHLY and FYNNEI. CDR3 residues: CASSESRQGRNEKLFF. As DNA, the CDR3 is TGTGCCAGCAGTGAATCCCGGCAGGGGAGAAATGAAAAACTGTTTTTT.

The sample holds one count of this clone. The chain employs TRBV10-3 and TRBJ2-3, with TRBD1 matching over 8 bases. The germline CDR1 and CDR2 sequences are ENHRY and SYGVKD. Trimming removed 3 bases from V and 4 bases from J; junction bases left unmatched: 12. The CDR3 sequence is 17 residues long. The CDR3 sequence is CAISEGRMGGQADTQYF. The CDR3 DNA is TGTGCCATCAGTGAAGGTCGAATGGGGGGACAGGCAGATACGCAGTATTTT.

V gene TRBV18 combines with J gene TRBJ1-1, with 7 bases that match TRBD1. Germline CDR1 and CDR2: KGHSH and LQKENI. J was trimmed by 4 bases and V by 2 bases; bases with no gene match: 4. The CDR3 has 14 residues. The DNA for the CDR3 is TGTGCCAGCTCACCAGAGGGGGCAGCCACTGAAGCTTTCTTT. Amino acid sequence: CASSPEGAATEAFF.

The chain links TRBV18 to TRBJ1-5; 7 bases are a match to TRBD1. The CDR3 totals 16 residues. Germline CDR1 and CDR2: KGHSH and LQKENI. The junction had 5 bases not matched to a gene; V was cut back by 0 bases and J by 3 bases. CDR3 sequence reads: CASSPPSGQFNQPQHF. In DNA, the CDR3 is TGTGCCAGCTCACCACCGTCGGGACAGTTCAATCAGCCCCAGCATTTT.

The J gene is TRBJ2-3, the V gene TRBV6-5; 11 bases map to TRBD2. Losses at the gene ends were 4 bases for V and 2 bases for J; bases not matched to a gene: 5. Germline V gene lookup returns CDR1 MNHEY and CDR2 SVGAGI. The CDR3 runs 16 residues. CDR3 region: CASSSVAGGPTDTQYF. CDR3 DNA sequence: TGTGCCAGCAGTTCCGTAGCGGGGGGGCCCACAGATACGCAGTATTTT.

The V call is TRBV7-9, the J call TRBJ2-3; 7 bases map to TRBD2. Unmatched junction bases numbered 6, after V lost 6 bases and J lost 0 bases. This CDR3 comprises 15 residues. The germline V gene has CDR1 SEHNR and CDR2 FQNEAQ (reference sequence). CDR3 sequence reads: CASRTVGGSTDTQYF. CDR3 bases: TGTGCCAGCAGAACGGTGGGGGGGAGCACAGATACGCAGTATTTT. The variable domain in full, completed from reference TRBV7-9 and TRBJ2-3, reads DTGVSQNPRHKITKRGQNVTFRCDPISEHNRLYWYRQTLGQGPEFLTYFQNEAQLEKSRLLSDRFSAERPKGSFSTLEIQRTEQGDSAMYLCASRTVGGSTDTQYFGPGTRLTVL.

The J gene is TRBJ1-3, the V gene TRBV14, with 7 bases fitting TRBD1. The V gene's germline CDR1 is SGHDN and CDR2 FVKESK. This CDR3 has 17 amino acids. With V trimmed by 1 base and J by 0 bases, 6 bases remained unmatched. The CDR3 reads CASSQATDRSSGNTIYF. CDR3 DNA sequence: TGTGCCAGCAGCCAAGCAACGGACAGGAGCTCTGGAAACACCATATATTTT.

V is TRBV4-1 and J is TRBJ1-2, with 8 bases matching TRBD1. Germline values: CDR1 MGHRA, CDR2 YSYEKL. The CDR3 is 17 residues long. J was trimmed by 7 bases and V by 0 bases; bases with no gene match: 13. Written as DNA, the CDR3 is TGCGCCAGCAGCCAAGAAGAGGGGACAGGCCTTATTGGTGGCTACACCTTC. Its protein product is CASSQEEGTGLIGGYTF.

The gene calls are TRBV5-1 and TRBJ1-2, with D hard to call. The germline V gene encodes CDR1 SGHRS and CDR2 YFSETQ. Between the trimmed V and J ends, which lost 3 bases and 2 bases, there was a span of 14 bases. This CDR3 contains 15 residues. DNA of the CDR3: TGCGCCAGCAGCTCCAGGACCGGAGGGAACTATGGCTACACCTTC. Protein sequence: CASSSRTGGNYGYTF. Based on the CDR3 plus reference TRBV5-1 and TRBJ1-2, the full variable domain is KAGVTQTPRYLIKTRGQQVTLSCSPISGHRSVSWYQQTPGQGLQFLFEYFSETQRNKGNFPGRFSGRQFSNSRSEMNVSTLELGDSALYLCASSSRTGGNYGYTFGSGTRLTVV.

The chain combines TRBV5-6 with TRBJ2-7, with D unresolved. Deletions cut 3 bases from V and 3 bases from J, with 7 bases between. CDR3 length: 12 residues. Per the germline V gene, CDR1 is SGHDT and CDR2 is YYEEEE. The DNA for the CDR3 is TGTGCCAGCAGCTCCGACATCTACGAGCAGTACTTC. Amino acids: CASSSDIYEQYF.

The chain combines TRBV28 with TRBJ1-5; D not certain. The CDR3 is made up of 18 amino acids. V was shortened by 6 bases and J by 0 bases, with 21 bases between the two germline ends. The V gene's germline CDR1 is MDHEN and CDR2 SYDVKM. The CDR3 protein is CASRRDGQLSNSNQPQHF. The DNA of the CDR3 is TGTGCCAGCAGAAGAGATGGGCAGCTCTCCAATAGCAATCAGCCCCAGCATTTT. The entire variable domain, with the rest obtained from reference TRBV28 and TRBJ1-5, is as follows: DVKVTQSSRYLVKRTGEKVFLECVQDMDHENMFWYRQDPGLGLRLIYFSYDVKMKEKGDIPEGYSVSREKKERFSLILESASTNQTSMYLCASRRDGQLSNSNQPQHFGDGTRLSIL.

The CDR3 coding sequence is TGCGCCAGCAGCCAAGCTTTGAGACAGGGGGCTTATGGCTACACCTTC. It codes for CASSQALRQGAYGYTF. V usage is TRBV4-1 and J usage is TRBJ1-2; 10 nucleotides line up with TRBD1. The J segment lost 5 bases and the V segment lost 1 base, leaving 7 bases of the junction unmatched. The CDR3 sequence is 16 residues long. Germline CDR1 MGHRA, CDR2 YSYEKL.

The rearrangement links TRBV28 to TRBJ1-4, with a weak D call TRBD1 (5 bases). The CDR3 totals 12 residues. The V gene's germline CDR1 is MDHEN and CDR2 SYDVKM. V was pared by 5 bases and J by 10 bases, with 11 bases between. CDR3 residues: CASSEEGRKLFF. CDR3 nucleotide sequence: TGTGCCAGCAGTGAGGAGGGGAGAAAACTGTTTTTT.

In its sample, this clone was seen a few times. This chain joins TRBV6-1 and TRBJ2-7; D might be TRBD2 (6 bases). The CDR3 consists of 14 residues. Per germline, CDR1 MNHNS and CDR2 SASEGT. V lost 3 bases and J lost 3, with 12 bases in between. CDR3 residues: CASSDAGSGYEQYF. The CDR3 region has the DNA TGTGCCAGCAGTGACGCCGGGAGTGGCTACGAGCAGTACTTC.

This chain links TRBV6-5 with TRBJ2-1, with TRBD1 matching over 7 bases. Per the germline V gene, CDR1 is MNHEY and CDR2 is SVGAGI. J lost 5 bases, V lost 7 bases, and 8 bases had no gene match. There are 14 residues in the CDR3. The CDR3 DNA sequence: TGTGCCAGCACTCGAGGGGGCATCGACAATGAGCAGTTCTTC. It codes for CASTRGGIDNEQFF.

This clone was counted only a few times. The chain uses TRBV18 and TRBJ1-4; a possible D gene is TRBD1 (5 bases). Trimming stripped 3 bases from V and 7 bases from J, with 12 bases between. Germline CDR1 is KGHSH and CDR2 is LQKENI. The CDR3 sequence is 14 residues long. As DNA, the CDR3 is TGTGCCAGCTCACCCGGGGGACCGACTGAAAAACTGTTTTTT. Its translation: CASSPGGPTEKLFF.